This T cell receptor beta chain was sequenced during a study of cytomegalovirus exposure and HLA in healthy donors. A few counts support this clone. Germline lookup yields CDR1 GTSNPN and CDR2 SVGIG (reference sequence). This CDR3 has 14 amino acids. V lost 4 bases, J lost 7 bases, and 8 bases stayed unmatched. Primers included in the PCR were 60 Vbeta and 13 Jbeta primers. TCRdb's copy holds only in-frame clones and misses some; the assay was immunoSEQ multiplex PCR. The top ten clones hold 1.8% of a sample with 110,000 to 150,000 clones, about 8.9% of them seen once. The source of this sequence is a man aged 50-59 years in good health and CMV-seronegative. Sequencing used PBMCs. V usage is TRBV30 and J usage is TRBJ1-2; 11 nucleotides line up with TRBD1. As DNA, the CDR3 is TGTGCCTGGATGCCGGACAGGGGGCGCTTTGGCTACACCTTC. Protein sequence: CAWMPDRGRFGYTF.